The clone carrying this T cell receptor (beta chain) was detected many times. The CDR3 is 13 residues long. Germline lookup yields CDR1 SGHRS and CDR2 YFSETQ. Trimming cost V 3 bases and J 2 bases, with 7 bases left between them. Specified time point: newly diagnosed GD, antithyroid drugs for less than 3 months. RNA isolated from PBMCs was used to make the TCR library. For TCR beta, libraries came from iRepertoire HTBI primers and Arm-PCR of CDR3 regions. TCRdb independently ran MiXCR on the multiplex PCR reads; one entry per CDR3 protein. This repertoire shows 360,000 or so distinct CDR3 sequences, about 12% found once; its top ten account for about 20%. This sample was included in a study of regulatory T cells in long-lasting Graves disease. Background on the study: Antithyroid drugs had been given to newly diagnosed Graves' patients for under 3 months.

This sample was also put to use in a study of T cells in Graves' hyperthyroidism and ophthalmopathy.

The TCR originated in a woman between 18 and 29 years old with Graves disease. The chain uses TRBV5-1 and TRBJ2-3; D gene ambiguous. The sample in question was peripheral blood mononuclear cells (PBMCs), obtained at new diagnosis, from a patient treated with antithyroid drugs. For the CDR3, the DNA is TGCGCCAGCAGCTGGCAAGACACAGATACGCAGTATTTT. This gives the protein CASSWQDTDTQYF.